This TCR beta chain was profiled in a study of identical twins. The ends were cut back, 3 bases at V and 5 bases at J, with 18 bases in the middle. CDR1 SGDLS and CDR2 YYNGEE come from the germline V gene. This CDR3 is built from 16 residues. TCRdb ran MiXCR on the 5' RACE reads and lists one entry per CDR3 protein. The data show 600,000 to 700,000 distinct CDR3 sequences, approximately 21% seen once. This clonotype was seen more than once but under ten times. The same specimen was also included in a second study, on T cells expressing NK-cell markers.

The receptor's source is a woman younger than 30 in good health. The V and J genes are TRBV9 and TRBJ2-1, with D possibly being TRBD1 (5 bases). Sequenced input: PBMCs. The CDR3 sequence: CASSGPRVGEDNEQFF. The CDR3 DNA follows: TGTGCCAGCAGCGGTCCCAGGGTGGGCGAAGACAATGAGCAGTTCTTC. The complete variable domain, with remaining parts taken from reference TRBV9 and TRBJ2-1, reads DSGVTQTPKHLITATGQRVTLRCSPRSGDLSVYWYQQSLDQGLQFLIQYYNGEERAKGNILERFSAQQFPDLHSELNLSSLELGDSALYFCASSGPRVGEDNEQFFGPGTRLTVL.